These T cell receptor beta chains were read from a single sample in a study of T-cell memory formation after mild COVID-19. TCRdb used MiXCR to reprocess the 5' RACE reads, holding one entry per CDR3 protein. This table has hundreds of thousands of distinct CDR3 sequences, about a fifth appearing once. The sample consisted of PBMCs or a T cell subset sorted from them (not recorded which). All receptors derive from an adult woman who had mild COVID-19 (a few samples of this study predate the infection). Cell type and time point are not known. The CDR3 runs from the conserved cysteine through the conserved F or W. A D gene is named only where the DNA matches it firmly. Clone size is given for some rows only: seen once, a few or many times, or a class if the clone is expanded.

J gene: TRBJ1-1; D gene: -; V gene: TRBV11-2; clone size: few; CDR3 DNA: TGTGCCAGCAGCGATGGGACGTGGAACACTGAAGCTTTCTTT; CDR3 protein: CASSDGTWNTEAFF
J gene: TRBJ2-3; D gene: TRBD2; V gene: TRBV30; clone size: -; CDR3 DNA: TGTGCCTGGAGGGTAGCGGGAGGGTCAGATACGCAGTATTTT; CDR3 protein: CAWRVAGGSDTQYF
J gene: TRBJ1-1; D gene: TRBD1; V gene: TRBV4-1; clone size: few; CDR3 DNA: TGCGCCAGCAGCCAATTTCCGGGACAGGGGGGGAACACTGAAGCTTTCTTT; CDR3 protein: CASSQFPGQGGNTEAFF
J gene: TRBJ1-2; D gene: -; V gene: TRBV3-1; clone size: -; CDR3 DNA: TGTGCCAGCAGCCGCATGGATGGCTACACCTTC; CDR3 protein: CASSRMDGYTF
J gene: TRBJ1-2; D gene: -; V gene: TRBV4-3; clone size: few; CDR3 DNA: TGCGCCAGCAGCCGCGTGAAACAGGCAAACTATGGCTACACCTTC; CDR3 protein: CASSRVKQANYGYTF
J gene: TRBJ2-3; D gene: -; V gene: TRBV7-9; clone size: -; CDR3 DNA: TGTGCCAGCAGCCTATGGACAGGCCAGCGGGGGAATACGCAGTATTTT; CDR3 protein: CASSLWTGQRGNTQYF
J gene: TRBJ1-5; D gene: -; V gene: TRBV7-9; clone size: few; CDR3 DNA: TGTGCCAGCAGCTCAGCGACGGGGTGGCCAGGCGGCAATCAGCCCCAGCATTTT; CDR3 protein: CASSSATGWPGGNQPQHF
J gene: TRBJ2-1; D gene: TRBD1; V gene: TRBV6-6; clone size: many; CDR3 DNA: TGTGCCAGCAGTGGAGGCGGGACAGGGGACAATGAGCAGTTCTTC; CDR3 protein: CASSGGGTGDNEQFF
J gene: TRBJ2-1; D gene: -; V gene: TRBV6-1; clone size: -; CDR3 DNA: TGTGCCAGCAGTGAGGGGGCACAACTCAATGAGCAGTTCTTC; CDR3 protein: CASSEGAQLNEQFF
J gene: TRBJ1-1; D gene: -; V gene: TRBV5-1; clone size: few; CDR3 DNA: TGCGCCAGCAGCTTGATCGCGAACACTGAAGCTTTCTTT; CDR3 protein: CASSLIANTEAFF
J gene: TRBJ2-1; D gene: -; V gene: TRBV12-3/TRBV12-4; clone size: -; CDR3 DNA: TGTGCCAGCAGTTTAAGCCAGGCAGGGCAGTTCTTC; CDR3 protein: CASSLSQAGQFF
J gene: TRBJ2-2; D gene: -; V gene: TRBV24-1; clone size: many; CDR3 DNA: TGTGCCACCAGTGATTGGACAGCGAACACCGGGGAGCTGTTTTTT; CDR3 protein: CATSDWTANTGELFF
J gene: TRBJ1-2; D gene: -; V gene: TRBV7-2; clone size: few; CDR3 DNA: TGTGCCAGCAGCTCTACTTATGGCTACACCTTC; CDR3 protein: CASSSTYGYTF
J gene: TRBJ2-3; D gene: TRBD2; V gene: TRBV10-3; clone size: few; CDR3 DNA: TGTGCCATCAGTGCAGCGGGAGGGCTACATACGCAGTATTTT; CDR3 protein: CAISAAGGLHTQYF
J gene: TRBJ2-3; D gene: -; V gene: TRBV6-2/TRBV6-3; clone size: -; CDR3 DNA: TGTGCCAGCACCCTCTCTGCGGGCCTACTCCAGTATTTT; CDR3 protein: CASTLSAGLLQYF
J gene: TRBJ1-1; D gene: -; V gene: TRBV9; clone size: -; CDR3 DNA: TGTGCCAGCAGCCCGACCACTGAAGCTTTCTTT; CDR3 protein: CASSPTTEAFF
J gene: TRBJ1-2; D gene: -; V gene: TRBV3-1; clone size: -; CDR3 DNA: TGTGCCAGCTTCTCCGGGAAGAGGAACTATGGCTACACCTTC; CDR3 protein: CASFSGKRNYGYTF
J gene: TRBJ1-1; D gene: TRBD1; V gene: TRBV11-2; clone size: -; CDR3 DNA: TGTGCCAGCAGCTCTACTTCTTGGGACAGGGAGAACACTGAAGCTTTCTTT; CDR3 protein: CASSSTSWDRENTEAFF
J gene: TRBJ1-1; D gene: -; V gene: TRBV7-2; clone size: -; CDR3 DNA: TGTGCCAGCAGCCCCTCGGTAGGGGTGGTCACTGAAGCTTTCTTT; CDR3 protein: CASSPSVGVVTEAFF
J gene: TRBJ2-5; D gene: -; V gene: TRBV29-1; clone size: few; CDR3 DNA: TGCAGCGTTGTATGGGGACAGACCCAGTACTTC; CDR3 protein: CSVVWGQTQYF
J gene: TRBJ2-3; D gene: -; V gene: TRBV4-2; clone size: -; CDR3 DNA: TGTGCCAGCAGCCAAGTTTGGGGGCCAACAGATACGCAGTATTTT; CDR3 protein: CASSQVWGPTDTQYF
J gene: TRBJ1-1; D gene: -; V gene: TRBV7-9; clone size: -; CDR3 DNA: TGTGCCAGCAGCCCCCTGAGGTCCACTGAAGCTTTCTTT; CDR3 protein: CASSPLRSTEAFF
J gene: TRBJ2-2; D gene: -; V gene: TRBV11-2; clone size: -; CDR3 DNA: TGTGCCAGCAGCACACAGAAGGGGGTCGGGGAGCTGTTTTTT; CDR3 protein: CASSTQKGVGELFF
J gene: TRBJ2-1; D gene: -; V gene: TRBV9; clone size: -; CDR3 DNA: TGTGCCAGCAGCGTGGGGGGAGGCTCCTACAATGAGCAGTTCTTC; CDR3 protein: CASSVGGGSYNEQFF
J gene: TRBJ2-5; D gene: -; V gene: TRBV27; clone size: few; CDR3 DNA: TGTGCCAGCAGTTTAGGGAGAGTCCCGCAAGAGACCCAGTACTTC; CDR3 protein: CASSLGRVPQETQYF
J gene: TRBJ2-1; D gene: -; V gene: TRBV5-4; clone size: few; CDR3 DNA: TGTGCCAGCGGATCGACTCAGGTCAATGAGCAGTTCTTC; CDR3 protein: CASGSTQVNEQFF